This TCR beta chain comes out of a study of Graves' ophthalmopathy and Graves' hyperthyroidism. TCR beta CDR3 amplification used RNA transcripts. RT-PCR with HTBI primers came first, then second-round multiplex PCR. TCRdb analysed the multiplex PCR reads with MiXCR anew, one entry per CDR3 protein. The repertoire holds hundreds of thousands of distinct CDR3 sequences, with 22% as singletons. Germline V gene data show CDR1 as LGHDT and CDR2 as YNNKEL (reference sequence). Trimming stripped 1 base from V and 8 bases from J, with 11 bases between. The CDR3 spans 13 residues. Many counts were recorded for this clonotype.

The receptor was isolated from a woman aged 18-29 years with stable Graves' hyperthyroidism. Some clones in this sample may be carry-over from other donors' samples. The chain employs TRBV3-1 and TRBJ1-1; D remains unclear. Specimen: peripheral blood. The CDR3 protein is CASSQVRGTEAFF. The CDR3 nucleotides read TGTGCCAGCAGCCAAGTCCGCGGAACGGAAGCTTTCTTT.